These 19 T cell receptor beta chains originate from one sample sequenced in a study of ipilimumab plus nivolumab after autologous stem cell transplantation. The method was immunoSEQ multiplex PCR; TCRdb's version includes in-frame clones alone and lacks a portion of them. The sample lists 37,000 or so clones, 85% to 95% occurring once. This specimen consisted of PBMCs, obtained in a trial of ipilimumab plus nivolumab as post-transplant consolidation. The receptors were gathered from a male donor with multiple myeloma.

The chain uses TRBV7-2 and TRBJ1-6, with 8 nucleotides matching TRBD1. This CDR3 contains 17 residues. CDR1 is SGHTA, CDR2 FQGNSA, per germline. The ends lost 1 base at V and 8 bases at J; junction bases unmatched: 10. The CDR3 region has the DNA TGTGCCAGCAGCTTAGTGAGGGGGCAGGGGGCTCATTCACCCCTCCACTTT. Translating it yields CASSLVRGQGAHSPLHF.

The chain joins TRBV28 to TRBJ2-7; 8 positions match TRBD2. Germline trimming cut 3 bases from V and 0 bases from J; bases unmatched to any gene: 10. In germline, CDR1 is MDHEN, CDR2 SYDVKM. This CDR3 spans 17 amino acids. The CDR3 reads CASSLIIAGRSSYEQYF. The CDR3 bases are TGTGCCAGCAGTTTGATAATAGCGGGGCGTAGCTCCTACGAGCAGTACTTC.

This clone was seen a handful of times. For the CDR3, the DNA is TGTGCCTGGAGTGCGACAGGGGGTCAGCCCCAGCATTTT. This codes for CAWSATGGQPQHF. The chain couples TRBV30 to TRBJ1-5; 9 bases fit TRBD1. CDR3 size: 13 residues. V dropped 1 base and J dropped 6; count of bases not matched to a gene: 1. Looked up from germline, CDR1 is GTSNPN and CDR2 is SVGIG (reference sequence).

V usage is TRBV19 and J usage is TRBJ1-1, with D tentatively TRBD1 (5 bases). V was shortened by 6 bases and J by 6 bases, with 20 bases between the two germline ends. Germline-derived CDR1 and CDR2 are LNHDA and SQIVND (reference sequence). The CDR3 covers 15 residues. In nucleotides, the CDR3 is TGTGCCAGTAGCATTTACCGGGGCAGGGTAGCTGAAGCTTTCTTT. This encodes CASSIYRGRVAEAFF.

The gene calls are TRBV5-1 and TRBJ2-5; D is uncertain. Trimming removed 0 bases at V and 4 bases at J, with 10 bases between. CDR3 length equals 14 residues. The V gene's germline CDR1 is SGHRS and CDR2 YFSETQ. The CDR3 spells CASSLVGSRETQYF. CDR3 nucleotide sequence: TGCGCCAGCAGCTTGGTGGGGTCCCGAGAGACCCAGTACTTC.

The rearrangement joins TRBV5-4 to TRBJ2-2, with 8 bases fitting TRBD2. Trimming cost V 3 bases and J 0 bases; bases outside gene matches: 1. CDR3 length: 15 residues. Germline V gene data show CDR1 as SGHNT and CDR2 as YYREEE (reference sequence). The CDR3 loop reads CASSSLAANTGELFF. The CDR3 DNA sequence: TGTGCCAGCAGCTCACTAGCGGCGAACACCGGGGAGCTGTTTTTT.

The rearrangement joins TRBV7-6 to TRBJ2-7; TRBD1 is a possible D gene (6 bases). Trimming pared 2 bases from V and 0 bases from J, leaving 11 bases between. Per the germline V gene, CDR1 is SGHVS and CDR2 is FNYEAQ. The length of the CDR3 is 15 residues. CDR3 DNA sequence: TGTGCCAGCAGCTTAACAGGGAAGCCCTCCTACGAGCAGTACTTC. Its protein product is CASSLTGKPSYEQYF.

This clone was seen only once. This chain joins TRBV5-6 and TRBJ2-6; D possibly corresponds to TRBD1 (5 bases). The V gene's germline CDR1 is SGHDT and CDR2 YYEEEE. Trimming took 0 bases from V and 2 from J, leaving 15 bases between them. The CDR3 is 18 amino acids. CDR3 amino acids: CASSLAGQGRAGANVLTF. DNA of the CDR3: TGTGCCAGCAGCTTGGCCGGGCAGGGTAGGGCTGGGGCCAACGTCCTGACTTTC.

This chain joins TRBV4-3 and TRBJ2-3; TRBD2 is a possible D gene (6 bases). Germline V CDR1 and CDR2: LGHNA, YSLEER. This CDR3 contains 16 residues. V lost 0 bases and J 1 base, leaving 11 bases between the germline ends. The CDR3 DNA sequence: TGCGCCAGCAGCCAAGACCTGCAGCGGGGCACAGATACGCAGTATTTT. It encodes CASSQDLQRGTDTQYF.

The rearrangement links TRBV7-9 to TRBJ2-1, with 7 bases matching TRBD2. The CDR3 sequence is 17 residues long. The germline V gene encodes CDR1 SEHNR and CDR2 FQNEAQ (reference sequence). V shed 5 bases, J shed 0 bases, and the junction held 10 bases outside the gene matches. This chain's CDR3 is CASSPPLGGSSYNEQFF. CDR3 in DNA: TGTGCCAGCAGCCCCCCCCTGGGGGGGAGCTCCTACAATGAGCAGTTCTTC.

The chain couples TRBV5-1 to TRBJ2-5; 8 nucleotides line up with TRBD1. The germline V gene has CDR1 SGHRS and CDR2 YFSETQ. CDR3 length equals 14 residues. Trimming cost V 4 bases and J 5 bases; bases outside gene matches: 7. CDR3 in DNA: TGCGCCAGCAGCACCCGGACAGGGAAGGAGACCCAGTACTTC. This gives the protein CASSTRTGKETQYF.

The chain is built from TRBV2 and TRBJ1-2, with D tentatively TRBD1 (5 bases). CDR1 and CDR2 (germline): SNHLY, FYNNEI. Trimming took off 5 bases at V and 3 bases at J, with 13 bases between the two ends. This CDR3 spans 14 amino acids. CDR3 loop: CASSFSGTDYGYTF. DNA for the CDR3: TGTGCCAGCAGTTTCTCCGGGACCGACTATGGCTACACCTTC.

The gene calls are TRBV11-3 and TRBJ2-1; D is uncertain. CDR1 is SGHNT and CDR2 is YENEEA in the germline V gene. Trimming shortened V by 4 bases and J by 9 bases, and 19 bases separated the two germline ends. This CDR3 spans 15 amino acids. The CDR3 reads CASSSSDPTPAEQFF. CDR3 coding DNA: TGTGCCAGCAGCTCCTCGGACCCAACACCAGCTGAGCAGTTCTTC.

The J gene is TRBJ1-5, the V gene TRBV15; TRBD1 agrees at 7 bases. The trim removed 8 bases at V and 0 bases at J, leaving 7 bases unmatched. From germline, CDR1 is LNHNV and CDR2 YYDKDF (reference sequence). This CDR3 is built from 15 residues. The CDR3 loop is CATGAGQNSNQPQHF. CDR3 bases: TGTGCCACCGGGGCGGGACAGAATAGCAATCAGCCCCAGCATTTT.

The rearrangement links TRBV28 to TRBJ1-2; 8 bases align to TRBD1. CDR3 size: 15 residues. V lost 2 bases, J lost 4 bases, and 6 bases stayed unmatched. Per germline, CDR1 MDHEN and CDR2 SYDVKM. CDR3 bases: TGTGCCAGCAGTTTAAAGGCAGGGGGCGGCTATGGCTACACCTTC. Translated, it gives CASSLKAGGGYGYTF.

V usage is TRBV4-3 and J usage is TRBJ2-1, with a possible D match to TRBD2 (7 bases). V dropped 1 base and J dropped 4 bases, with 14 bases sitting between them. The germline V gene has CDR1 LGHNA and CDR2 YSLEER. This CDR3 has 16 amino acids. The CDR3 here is CASSQGGGGPYNEQFF. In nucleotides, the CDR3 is TGCGCCAGCAGCCAAGGGGGCGGGGGCCCGTACAATGAGCAGTTCTTC.

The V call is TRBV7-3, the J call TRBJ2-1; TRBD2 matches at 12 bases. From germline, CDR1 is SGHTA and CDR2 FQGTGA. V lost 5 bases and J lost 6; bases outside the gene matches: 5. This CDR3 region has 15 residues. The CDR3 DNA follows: TGTGCCAGCAGCCTAGCGGGAGGGAGGGGCAATGAGCAGTTCTTC. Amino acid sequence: CASSLAGGRGNEQFF. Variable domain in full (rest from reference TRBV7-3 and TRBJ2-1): GAGVSQTPSNKVTEKGKYVELRCDPISGHTALYWYRQSLGQGPEFLIYFQGTGAADDSGLPNDRFFAVRPEGSVSTLKIQRTERGDSAVYLCASSLAGGRGNEQFFGPGTRLTVL.

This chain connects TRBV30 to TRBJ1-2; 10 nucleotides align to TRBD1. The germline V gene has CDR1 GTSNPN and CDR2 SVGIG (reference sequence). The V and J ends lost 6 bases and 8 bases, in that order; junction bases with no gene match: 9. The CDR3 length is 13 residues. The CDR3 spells CACQRDRGGGYTF. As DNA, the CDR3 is TGTGCCTGTCAAAGGGACAGGGGAGGGGGCTACACCTTC.

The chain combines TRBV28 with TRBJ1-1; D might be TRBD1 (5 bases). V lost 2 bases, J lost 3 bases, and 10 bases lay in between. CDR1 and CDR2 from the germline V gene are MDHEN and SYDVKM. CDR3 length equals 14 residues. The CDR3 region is CASSLRQLYTEAFF. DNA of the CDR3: TGTGCCAGCAGTTTACGACAGCTATACACTGAAGCTTTCTTT.